Listed below are T cell receptor beta chains from one sample, sequenced in a study of lymphopenia after photon versus proton radiotherapy. Clones were read by immunoSEQ multiplex PCR, and TCRdb kept only the in-frame ones, dropping some. The sample has about 17,000 clones, about 92% seen once; the top ten hold around 1.8%. Source: peripheral blood, taken from a patient treated with photon-based radiotherapy. The receptors stem from a woman aged 40 to 49 with cholangiocarcinoma. Each CDR3 is given with its conserved first and last residue. A D gene is named only where the DNA matches it firmly. Rows may omit the clone size; those that give it use once, few, many or a size class.

V gene: TRBV28
J gene: TRBJ2-5
CDR3 length: 14
clone size: .
D gene: .
CDR3 DNA: TGTGCCAGCAGTTTATTTCTCCACCCGGAGACCCAGTACTTC
CDR3 protein: CASSLFLHPETQYF

V gene: TRBV7-9
J gene: TRBJ2-7
CDR3 length: 13
clone size: .
D gene: TRBD1
CDR3 DNA: TGTGCCAGCAGCCGGGACAGGGTAAACGAGCAGTACTTC
CDR3 protein: CASSRDRVNEQYF

V gene: TRBV6-6
J gene: TRBJ2-1
CDR3 length: 15
clone size: .
D gene: .
CDR3 DNA: TGTGCCACCGGCGACCAGGGACTCACCTACAATGAGCAGTTCTTC
CDR3 protein: CATGDQGLTYNEQFF

V gene: TRBV18
J gene: TRBJ2-1
CDR3 length: 16
clone size: .
D gene: TRBD2
CDR3 DNA: TGTGCCAGCTCACCTGAAGGACTAGCGGGAGTTGGTGAGCAGTTCTTC
CDR3 protein: CASSPEGLAGVGEQFF

V gene: TRBV18
J gene: TRBJ2-6
CDR3 length: 15
clone size: .
D gene: .
CDR3 DNA: TGTGCCAGCTCACCAGGGGGGACCGGGGCCAACGTCCTGACTTTC
CDR3 protein: CASSPGGTGANVLTF

V gene: TRBV5-4
J gene: TRBJ1-2
CDR3 length: 13
clone size: once
D gene: .
CDR3 DNA: TGTGCCAGCAGCTCCGACAGGCTAGGGGGCTACACCTTC
CDR3 protein: CASSSDRLGGYTF

V gene: TRBV30
J gene: TRBJ1-1
CDR3 length: 13
clone size: .
D gene: .
CDR3 DNA: TGTGCCTGGGAGCCGACTGGGAACACTGAAGCTTTCTTT
CDR3 protein: CAWEPTGNTEAFF

V gene: TRBV7-9
J gene: TRBJ1-6
CDR3 length: 13
clone size: .
D gene: .
CDR3 DNA: TGTGCCAGCAGCTTAGAGGGGAATCACCCCCTCCACTTT
CDR3 protein: CASSLEGNHPLHF

V gene: TRBV29-1
J gene: TRBJ1-5
CDR3 length: 13
clone size: .
D gene: TRBD1
CDR3 DNA: TGCAGCGTGGGGACAGGGACTAATCAGCCCCAGCATTTT
CDR3 protein: CSVGTGTNQPQHF

V gene: TRBV11-2
J gene: TRBJ1-1
CDR3 length: 13
clone size: .
D gene: .
CDR3 DNA: TGTGCCAGCAGTTCTACAGGGCTGACTGAAGCTTTCTTT
CDR3 protein: CASSSTGLTEAFF

V gene: TRBV11-2
J gene: TRBJ2-2
CDR3 length: 14
clone size: .
D gene: .
CDR3 DNA: TGTGCCAGCAGCCTAACAACAGGGTCCGGGGAGCTGTTTTTT
CDR3 protein: CASSLTTGSGELFF

V gene: TRBV7-9
J gene: TRBJ1-2
CDR3 length: 14
clone size: .
D gene: .
CDR3 DNA: TGTGCCAGCAGGGCCCCAGGCGCCTACTATGGCTACACCTTC
CDR3 protein: CASRAPGAYYGYTF

V gene: TRBV5-1
J gene: TRBJ2-7
CDR3 length: 14
clone size: .
D gene: .
CDR3 DNA: TGCGCCAGCAGCCCGGGGACTGCAGGCTACGAGCAGTACTTC
CDR3 protein: CASSPGTAGYEQYF

V gene: TRBV27
J gene: TRBJ1-1
CDR3 length: 15
clone size: .
D gene: TRBD1
CDR3 DNA: TGTGCCAGCAGCGAAGCGGGACAGGGTAAATTGGAAGCTTTCTTT
CDR3 protein: CASSEAGQGKLEAFF

V gene: TRBV18
J gene: TRBJ2-3
CDR3 length: 15
clone size: .
D gene: .
CDR3 DNA: TGTGCCAGCCCGACCCGAGACAGGAGCACAGATACGCAGTATTTT
CDR3 protein: CASPTRDRSTDTQYF

V gene: TRBV5-4
J gene: TRBJ1-1
CDR3 length: 13
clone size: .
D gene: TRBD1
CDR3 DNA: TGTGCCAGCAGCTCGGACAGGAGGACTGAAGCTTTCTTT
CDR3 protein: CASSSDRRTEAFF

V gene: TRBV4-1
J gene: TRBJ1-1
CDR3 length: 15
clone size: .
D gene: .
CDR3 DNA: TGCGCCAGCAGCCACCCAATACGGAAATTAACTGAAGCTTTCTTT
CDR3 protein: CASSHPIRKLTEAFF

V gene: TRBV9
J gene: TRBJ1-2
CDR3 length: 14
clone size: .
D gene: .
CDR3 DNA: TGTGCCAGCAGCGGGGACGGCACTAACTATGGCTACACCTTC
CDR3 protein: CASSGDGTNYGYTF

V gene: TRBV6-1
J gene: TRBJ2-7
CDR3 length: 17
clone size: .
D gene: TRBD1
CDR3 DNA: TGTGCCAGCAGTGACATGGGGGGCAGGGGGCCTCCCTACGAGCAGTACTTC
CDR3 protein: CASSDMGGRGPPYEQYF

V gene: TRBV15
J gene: TRBJ2-1
CDR3 length: 17
clone size: .
D gene: .
CDR3 DNA: TGTGCCACCAGCCAGAGGAGGGCGGGGAGCTCCTACAATGAGCAGTTCTTC
CDR3 protein: CATSQRRAGSSYNEQFF

V gene: TRBV14
J gene: TRBJ1-2
CDR3 length: 18
clone size: .
D gene: TRBD1
CDR3 DNA: TGTGCCAGCAGTCCCCAGTGGGGACAGGGAAGAAGGAGGGATGGCTACACCTTC
CDR3 protein: CASSPQWGQGRRRDGYTF

V gene: TRBV18
J gene: TRBJ1-2
CDR3 length: 14
clone size: .
D gene: TRBD1
CDR3 DNA: TGTGCCAGCTCACGGGGACAGGGGGCCCCTGGCTACACCTTC
CDR3 protein: CASSRGQGAPGYTF

V gene: TRBV2
J gene: TRBJ1-5
CDR3 length: 14
clone size: .
D gene: TRBD1
CDR3 DNA: TGTGCCAGCAAGAGGGACAGTTACAATCAGCCCCAGCATTTT
CDR3 protein: CASKRDSYNQPQHF

V gene: TRBV27
J gene: TRBJ1-2
CDR3 length: 14
clone size: .
D gene: .
CDR3 DNA: TGTGCCAGCAGTTCGGGGACTGCTAGCTTAGGCTACACCTTC
CDR3 protein: CASSSGTASLGYTF